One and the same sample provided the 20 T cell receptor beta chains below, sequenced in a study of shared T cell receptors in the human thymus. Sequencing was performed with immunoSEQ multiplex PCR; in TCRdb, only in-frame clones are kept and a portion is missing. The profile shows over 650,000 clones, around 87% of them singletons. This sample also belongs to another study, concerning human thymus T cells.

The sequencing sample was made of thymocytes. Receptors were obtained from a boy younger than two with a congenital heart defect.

The CDR3 loop is CASSRKGGANEQYF. The DNA for the CDR3 is TGTGCCAGCAGTCGAAAGGGGGGGGCCAACGAGCAGTACTTC. The J gene is TRBJ2-7, the V gene TRBV6-1; possible D gene TRBD2, 7 bases. The CDR3 sequence is 14 residues long. The V gene lost 5 bases and the J gene lost 5 bases, with 16 bases spanning the gap. CDR1 MNHNS and CDR2 SASEGT come from the germline V gene.

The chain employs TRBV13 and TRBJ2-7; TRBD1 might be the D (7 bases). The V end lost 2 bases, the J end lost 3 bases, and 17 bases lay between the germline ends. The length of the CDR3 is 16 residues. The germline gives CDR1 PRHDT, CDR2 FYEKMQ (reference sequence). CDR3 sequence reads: CASSLRGDRLLYEQYF. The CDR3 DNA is TGTGCCAGCAGCTTAAGGGGGGACAGACTCCTCTACGAGCAGTACTTC.

The CDR3 is CSARVRGSYEQYF. As DNA, the CDR3 is TGCAGCGCCCGGGTAAGGGGTTCCTACGAGCAGTACTTC. This chain links TRBV29-1 with TRBJ2-7, with a possible D match to TRBD1 (5 bases). The V end lost 7 bases, the J end lost 1 base, and 14 bases lay between the germline ends. The germline V gene encodes CDR1 SQVTM and CDR2 ANQGSEA. The CDR3 spans 13 residues.

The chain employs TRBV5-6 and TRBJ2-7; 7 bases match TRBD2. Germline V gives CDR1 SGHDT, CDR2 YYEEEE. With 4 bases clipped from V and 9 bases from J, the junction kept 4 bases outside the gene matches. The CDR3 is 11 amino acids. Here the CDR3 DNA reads TGTGCCAGCAGCCTGTCGGGAGGGCAGTACTTC. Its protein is CASSLSGGQYF.

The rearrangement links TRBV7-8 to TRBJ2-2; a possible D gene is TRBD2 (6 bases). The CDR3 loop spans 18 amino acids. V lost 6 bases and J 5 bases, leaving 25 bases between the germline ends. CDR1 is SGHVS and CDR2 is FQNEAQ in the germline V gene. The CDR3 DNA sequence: TGTGCCAGCAGTTTTTTCCTCGGGACTTCTGACCGAACCGGGGAGCTGTTTTTT. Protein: CASSFFLGTSDRTGELFF. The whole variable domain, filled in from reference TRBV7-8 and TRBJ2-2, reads GAGVSQSPRYKVAKRGQDVALRCDPISGHVSLFWYQQALGQGPEFLTYFQNEAQLDKSGLPSDRFFAERPEGSVSTLKIQRTQQEDSAVYLCASSFFLGTSDRTGELFFGEGSRLTVL.

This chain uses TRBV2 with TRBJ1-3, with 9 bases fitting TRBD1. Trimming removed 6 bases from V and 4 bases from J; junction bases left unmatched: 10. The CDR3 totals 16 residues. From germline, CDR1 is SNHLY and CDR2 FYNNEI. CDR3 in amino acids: CASRTNRGQLGNTIYF. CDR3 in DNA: TGTGCCAGCAGAACAAACAGGGGGCAGCTCGGAAACACCATATATTTT.

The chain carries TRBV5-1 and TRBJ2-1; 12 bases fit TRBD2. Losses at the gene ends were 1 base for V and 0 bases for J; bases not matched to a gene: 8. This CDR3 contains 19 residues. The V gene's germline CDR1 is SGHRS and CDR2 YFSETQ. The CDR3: CASSLRLAGGPPSYNEQFF. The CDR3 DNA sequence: TGCGCCAGCAGCTTGAGGCTAGCGGGAGGGCCTCCCTCCTACAATGAGCAGTTCTTC.

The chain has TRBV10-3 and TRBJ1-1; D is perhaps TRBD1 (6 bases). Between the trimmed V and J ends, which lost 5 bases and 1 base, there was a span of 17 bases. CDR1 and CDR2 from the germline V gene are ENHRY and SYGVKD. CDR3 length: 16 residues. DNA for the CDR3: TGTGCCATCAGTCAACGAAGAGAACAGGGGAACACTGAAGCTTTCTTT. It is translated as CAISQRREQGNTEAFF.

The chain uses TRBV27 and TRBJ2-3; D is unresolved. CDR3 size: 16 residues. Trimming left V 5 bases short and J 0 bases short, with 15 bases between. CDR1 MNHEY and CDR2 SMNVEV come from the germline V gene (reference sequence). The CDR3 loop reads CASSTRGSSSTDTQYF. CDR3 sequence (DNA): TGTGCCAGCAGTACCCGAGGCTCATCTAGCACAGATACGCAGTATTTT.

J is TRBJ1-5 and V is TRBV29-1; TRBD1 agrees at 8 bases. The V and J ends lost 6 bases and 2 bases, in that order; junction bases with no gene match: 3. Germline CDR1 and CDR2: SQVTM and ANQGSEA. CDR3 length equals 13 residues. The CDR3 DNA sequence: TGCAGCGTCCAGACAGGGGGCAATCAGCCCCAGCATTTT. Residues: CSVQTGGNQPQHF.

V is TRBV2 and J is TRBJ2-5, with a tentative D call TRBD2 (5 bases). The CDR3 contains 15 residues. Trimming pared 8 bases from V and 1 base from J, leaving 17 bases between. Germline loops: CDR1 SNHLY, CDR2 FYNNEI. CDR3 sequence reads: CASVGLATFQETQYF. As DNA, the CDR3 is TGTGCCAGCGTAGGACTGGCAACCTTCCAAGAGACCCAGTACTTC.

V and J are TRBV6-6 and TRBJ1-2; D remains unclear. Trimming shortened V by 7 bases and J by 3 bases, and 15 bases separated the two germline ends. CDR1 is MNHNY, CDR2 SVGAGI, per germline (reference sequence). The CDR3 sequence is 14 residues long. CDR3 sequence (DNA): TGTGCCAGCACGGCGGCGGGGTTTTACTATGGCTACACCTTC. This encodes CASTAAGFYYGYTF.

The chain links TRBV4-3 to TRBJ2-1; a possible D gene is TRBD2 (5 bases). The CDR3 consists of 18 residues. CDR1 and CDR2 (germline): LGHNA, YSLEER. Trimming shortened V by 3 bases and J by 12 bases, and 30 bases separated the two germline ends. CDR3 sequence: CASSQGFTVTNWGSVQFF. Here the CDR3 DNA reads TGCGCCAGCAGCCAGGGGTTCACAGTGACTAACTGGGGAAGCGTGCAGTTCTTC.

The CDR3 reads CASSHHLAGGYGSNQPQHF. CDR3 coding DNA: TGTGCCAGCAGCCATCACCTCGCCGGGGGGTATGGGAGCAATCAGCCCCAGCATTTT. The chain is built from TRBV5-6 and TRBJ1-5; a possible D gene is TRBD1 (5 bases). The CDR3 extends over 19 amino acids. In germline, CDR1 is SGHDT, CDR2 YYEEEE. V dropped 4 bases and J dropped 1 base, with 24 bases sitting between them.

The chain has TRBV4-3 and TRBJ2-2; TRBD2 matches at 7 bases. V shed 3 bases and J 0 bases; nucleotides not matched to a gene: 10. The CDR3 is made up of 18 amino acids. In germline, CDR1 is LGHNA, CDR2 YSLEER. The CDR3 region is CASSQGGGGIANTGELFF. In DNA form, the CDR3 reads TGCGCCAGCAGCCAGGGTGGCGGGGGAATCGCGAACACCGGGGAGCTGTTTTTT.

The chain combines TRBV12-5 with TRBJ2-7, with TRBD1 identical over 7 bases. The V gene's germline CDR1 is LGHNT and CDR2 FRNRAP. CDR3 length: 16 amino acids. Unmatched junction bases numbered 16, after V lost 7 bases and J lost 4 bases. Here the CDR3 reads CASALRTGVPPYEQYF. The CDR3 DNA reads TGTGCTAGTGCCCTACGAACAGGGGTTCCTCCGTACGAGCAGTACTTC.

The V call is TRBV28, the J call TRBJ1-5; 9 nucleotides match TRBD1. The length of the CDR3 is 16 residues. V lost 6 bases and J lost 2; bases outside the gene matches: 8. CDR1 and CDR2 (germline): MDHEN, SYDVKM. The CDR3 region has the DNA TGTGCCAGCAGGTTACAGGGGGCGGGGGGCAATCAGCCCCAGCATTTT. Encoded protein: CASRLQGAGGNQPQHF.

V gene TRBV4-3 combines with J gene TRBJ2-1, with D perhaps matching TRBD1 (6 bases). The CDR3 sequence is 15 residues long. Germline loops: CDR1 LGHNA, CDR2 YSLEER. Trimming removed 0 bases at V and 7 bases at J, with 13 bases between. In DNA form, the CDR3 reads TGCGCCAGCAGCCAAGATGCGACAGGTTCTAATGAGCAGTTCTTC. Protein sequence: CASSQDATGSNEQFF.

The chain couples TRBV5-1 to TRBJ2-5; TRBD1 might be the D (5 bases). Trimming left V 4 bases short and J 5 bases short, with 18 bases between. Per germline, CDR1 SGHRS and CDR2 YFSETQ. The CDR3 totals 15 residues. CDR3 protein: CASSPSKGPRETQYF. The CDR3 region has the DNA TGCGCCAGCAGCCCAAGCAAGGGGCCAAGGGAGACCCAGTACTTC.

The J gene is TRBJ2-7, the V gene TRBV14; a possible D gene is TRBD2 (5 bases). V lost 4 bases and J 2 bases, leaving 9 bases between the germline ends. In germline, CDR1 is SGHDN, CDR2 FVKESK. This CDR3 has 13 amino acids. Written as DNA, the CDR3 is TGTGCCAGCAGCCTCCTCGGGGCCTACGAGCAGTACTTC. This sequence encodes CASSLLGAYEQYF.